This TCR beta chain was found in a study of CXCR3-negative and CXCR3-positive naive CD8 T cells. Whole-study results and caveats: Memory, not naive, CXCR3-negative and CXCR3-positive cells differed in TRBV-TRBJ usage.

The CDR3 loop spans 14 amino acids. Germline assignment: CDR1 MRHNA and CDR2 SNTAGT. Each TRB cDNA library was prepared by 5' RACE (with UMI labels). TCRdb re-called the 5' RACE reads, yielding one record per CDR3 amino acid sequence without DNA. The ten most abundant clones cover 1.5% of a sample with more than 50,000 distinct CDR3 sequences. Comments on this clonotype: The antigen is unknown.

The V and J genes are TRBV6-4 and TRBJ1-5; TCRdb's assignment of TRBD1 cannot be checked, as there is no DNA. Input material: naive CXCR3- CD8+ T cells from blood. As for subset: CD45RO-CCR7+CD27+CD95- naive CD8+ T cells lacking CXCR3 (TNR3-). The TCR originated in a human donor in good health. Some clones in this sample may be carry-over from other donors' samples. The CDR3 region is CASSEGDSNQPQHF.